These 27 T cell receptor beta chains share one sample of origin, sequenced in a study of tumor-infiltrating lymphocytes in localized non-small cell lung cancer. Sequenced by immunoSEQ multiplex PCR; TCRdb stores in-frame clones only, minus some. Found here are 13,000 or so clones, about 66% of them singletons; the top ten hold 7%. The sequenced sample consisted of lung tumor tissue. All receptors derive from a human donor with non-small cell lung cancer.

In this sample, this clone turned up a few times. The gene calls are TRBV7-8 and TRBJ1-1; D unresolved. This CDR3 is built from 14 residues. From germline, CDR1 is SGHVS and CDR2 FQNEAQ. Trimming left V 2 bases short and J 1 base short, with 8 bases between. DNA for the CDR3: TGTGCCAGCAGCTTAAGGGTGGCGAACACTGAAGCTTTCTTT. Encoded protein: CASSLRVANTEAFF.

The gene calls are TRBV5-1 and TRBJ2-7; D not resolved. Trimming took off 4 bases at V and 4 bases at J, with 9 bases between the two ends. CDR3 length equals 12 residues. From germline, CDR1 is SGHRS and CDR2 YFSETQ. The CDR3 DNA reads TGCGCCAGCAGCGACATTGGATACGAGCAGTACTTC. The encoded protein is CASSDIGYEQYF.

The chain links TRBV5-1 to TRBJ2-7; D gene ambiguous. With 3 bases removed from V and 3 bases from J, the gap between germline ends came to 13 bases. This CDR3 region has 14 residues. Germline CDR1 is SGHRS and CDR2 is YFSETQ. The CDR3 sequence is CASSYRPLHYEQYF. The CDR3 DNA reads TGCGCCAGCAGCTACCGCCCCCTTCACTACGAGCAGTACTTC.

This clone was detected a few times. This chain links TRBV15 with TRBJ2-1; D call uncertain. The CDR3 consists of 12 residues. V was pared by 3 bases and J by 8 bases, with 8 bases between. Germline V gene sequence: CDR1 LNHNV, CDR2 YYDKDF (reference sequence). Here the CDR3 DNA reads TGTGCCACCAGCAGGGTCGGCTATGAGCAGTTCTTC. Translating it yields CATSRVGYEQFF.

The chain carries TRBV4-2 and TRBJ2-7; D gene ambiguous. Trimming shortened V by 1 base and J by 3 bases, and 13 bases separated the two germline ends. This CDR3 has 15 residues. CDR1 and CDR2 from the germline V gene are LGHNA and YNFKEQ. The CDR3 sequence is CASSQGPRANYEQYF. In DNA, the CDR3 is TGTGCCAGCAGCCAAGGGCCCAGAGCTAACTACGAGCAGTACTTC.

This chain connects TRBV2 to TRBJ2-7; 8 nucleotides match TRBD1. Looked up from germline, CDR1 is SNHLY and CDR2 is FYNNEI. J gave up 3 bases and V 7 bases, and 5 bases lay outside the gene matches. CDR3 length: 13 amino acids. The CDR3 sequence: CASNPGQVYEQYF. CDR3 sequence (DNA): TGTGCCAGCAACCCGGGACAGGTCTACGAGCAGTACTTC.

V usage is TRBV2 and J usage is TRBJ1-5, with 8 bases identical to TRBD1. The length of the CDR3 is 14 residues. V trimming: 4 bases; J trimming: 5 bases; junction bases outside the gene matches: 4. CDR1 and CDR2 (germline): SNHLY, FYNNEI. In DNA form, the CDR3 reads TGTGCCAGCAGTGGAGGACAGGGTCATCAGCCCCAGCATTTT. Translation: CASSGGQGHQPQHF.

This chain connects TRBV29-1 to TRBJ2-3, with no clear D. This CDR3 has 15 residues. Between the trimmed V and J ends, which lost 2 bases and 0 bases, there was a span of 12 bases. The germline V gene encodes CDR1 SQVTM and CDR2 ANQGSEA. As DNA, the CDR3 is TGCAGCGTTGAAAATATGATGACTAGCACAGATACGCAGTATTTT. Encoded protein: CSVENMMTSTDTQYF.

J is TRBJ1-4 and V is TRBV5-4; TRBD1 matches 11 bases. Unmatched junction bases numbered 9, after V lost 3 bases and J lost 11 bases. The CDR3 has 15 residues. Germline CDR1 and CDR2: SGHNT and YYREEE (reference sequence). CDR3 bases: TGTGCCAGCAGCTCTAGGACAGGGGGCGCCGGGAAACTGTTTTTT. Translation: CASSSRTGGAGKLFF.

V gene TRBV7-6 combines with J gene TRBJ1-1; weak D call: TRBD1 (5 bases). Germline V gene data show CDR1 as SGHVS and CDR2 as FNYEAQ. The CDR3 has 14 amino acids. Trimming removed 5 bases at V and 5 bases at J, with 15 bases between. The CDR3 DNA reads as TGTGCCAGCAGCAGTACAGGATTCGGGACTGAAGCTTTCTTT. Its translation: CASSSTGFGTEAFF.

The rearrangement joins TRBV6-5 to TRBJ2-5, with TRBD1 matching 7 bases. The ends lost 5 bases at V and 5 bases at J; junction bases unmatched: 5. The CDR3 is 13 residues long. Germline CDR1 MNHEY, CDR2 SVGAGI. The CDR3 coding sequence is TGTGCCAGCAGTAACAGGGGTGGGGAGACCCAGTACTTC. The encoded protein is CASSNRGGETQYF.

This clone was observed a few times. V usage is TRBV7-2 and J usage is TRBJ2-1; D is possibly TRBD1 or TRBD2 (5 bases each). From germline, CDR1 is SGHTA and CDR2 FQGNSA. Trimming left V 0 bases short and J 4 bases short, with 10 bases between. The CDR3 runs to 15 residues. The DNA for the CDR3 is TGTGCCAGCAGCTTAGCCCGGGACGGGTACAATGAGCAGTTCTTC. Its translation is CASSLARDGYNEQFF. Full variable domain (missing parts from reference TRBV7-2 and TRBJ2-1): GAGVSQSPSNKVTEKGKDVELRCDPISGHTALYWYRQSLGQGLEFLIYFQGNSAPDKSGLPSDRFSAERTGGSVSTLTIQRTQQEDSAVYLCASSLARDGYNEQFFGPGTRLTVL.

The rearrangement links TRBV5-6 to TRBJ1-6; maybe TRBD1 (5 bases). CDR1 and CDR2 (germline): SGHDT, YYEEEE. This CDR3 comprises 13 residues. V was pared by 0 bases and J by 10 bases, with 8 bases between. The CDR3 sequence is CASSLGSGSPLHF. For the CDR3, the DNA is TGTGCCAGCAGCTTGGGATCAGGGTCACCCCTCCACTTT.

V gene TRBV27 combines with J gene TRBJ2-7, with 9 bases identical to TRBD1. This CDR3 contains 14 residues. CDR1 and CDR2 (germline): MNHEY, SMNVEV (reference sequence). Trimming cost V 5 bases and J 4 bases; bases outside gene matches: 6. The chain's CDR3 is CASSLLDRGYEQYF. The CDR3 DNA is TGTGCCAGCAGTCTCTTGGACAGGGGTTACGAGCAGTACTTC.

The J gene is TRBJ1-6, the V gene TRBV9; 11 bases map to TRBD1. Trimming removed 3 bases from V and 8 bases from J; junction bases left unmatched: 4. In germline, CDR1 is SGDLS, CDR2 YYNGEE. The CDR3 spans 15 residues. This CDR3 is CASSAPGQGDSPLHF. CDR3 coding DNA: TGTGCCAGCAGCGCCCCGGGACAGGGGGATTCACCCCTCCACTTT.

This clone came up a few times. This chain joins TRBV7-9 and TRBJ1-6; D uncertain. The CDR3 contains 13 residues. Germline V gene data show CDR1 as SEHNR and CDR2 as FQNEAQ (reference sequence). Trimming took off 5 bases at V and 6 bases at J, with 8 bases between the two ends. CDR3: CASSDDLNSPLHF. The CDR3 coding sequence is TGTGCCAGCAGCGACGATCTTAATTCACCCCTCCACTTT. The variable domain in full, with the rest retrieved from reference TRBV7-9 and TRBJ1-6, is DTGVSQNPRHKITKRGQNVTFRCDPISEHNRLYWYRQTLGQGPEFLTYFQNEAQLEKSRLLSDRFSAERPKGSFSTLEIQRTEQGDSAMYLCASSDDLNSPLHFGNGTRLTVT.

This clone has more than one count but fewer than ten. J is TRBJ1-6 and V is TRBV6-5; 12 bases match TRBD1. The V gene end was trimmed by 11 bases and the J gene end by 0 bases; junction bases not matched to a gene: 2. The CDR3 is made up of 15 amino acids. Looked up from germline, CDR1 is MNHEY and CDR2 is SVGAGI. CDR3 protein: CASGQGASYNSPLHF. The CDR3, as DNA: TGTGCCTCGGGACAGGGGGCCTCCTATAATTCACCCCTCCACTTT.

V is TRBV7-2 and J is TRBJ2-1, with D perhaps assigned TRBD1 or TRBD2 (6 bases each). The CDR3 extends over 15 amino acids. Germline V lookup: CDR1 SGHTA, CDR2 FQGNSA. The germline V and J ends were trimmed by 6 bases and 1 base, with 13 bases remaining between them. DNA of the CDR3: TGTGCCAGCAGGAGGGGGGCCGAATCCTACAATGAGCAGTTCTTC. Protein product: CASRRGAESYNEQFF.

The rearrangement links TRBV4-1 to TRBJ2-1; a possible D gene is TRBD1 (5 bases). CDR1 and CDR2 from the germline V gene are MGHRA and YSYEKL. This CDR3 comprises 17 residues. V was shortened by 5 bases and J by 6 bases, with 23 bases between the two germline ends. This chain's CDR3 is CASSTRLQGTPINEQFF. CDR3 coding DNA: TGCGCCAGCAGCACAAGACTTCAGGGAACCCCCATCAATGAGCAGTTCTTC.

This rearrangement joins TRBV18 to TRBJ2-2; D uncertain. The CDR3 covers 13 residues. CDR1 KGHSH and CDR2 LQKENI come from the germline V gene. V was trimmed by 2 bases and J by 6 bases, leaving 7 bases between them. CDR3 sequence: CASSPEVAGELFF. CDR3 DNA: TGTGCCAGCTCACCAGAGGTTGCCGGGGAGCTGTTTTTT.

The chain couples TRBV19 to TRBJ2-7; 10 nucleotides align to TRBD2. The germline gives CDR1 LNHDA, CDR2 SQIVND (reference sequence). V trimming: 6 bases; J trimming: 4 bases; junction bases outside the gene matches: 9. There are 15 residues in the CDR3. The CDR3 is CASREQASGGYEQYF. CDR3 nucleotides: TGTGCCAGTAGGGAGCAAGCTAGCGGGGGTTACGAGCAGTACTTC. The full variable domain, rest sourced from reference TRBV19 and TRBJ2-7, is DGGITQSPKYLFRKEGQNVTLSCEQNLNHDAMYWYRQDPGQGLRLIYYSQIVNDFQKGDIAEGYSVSREKKESFPLTVTSAQKNPTAFYLCASREQASGGYEQYFGPGTRLTVT.

This sequence joins TRBV30 and TRBJ2-7, with TRBD1 identical over 7 bases. Germline CDR1 and CDR2: GTSNPN and SVGIG (reference sequence). J gave up 2 bases and V 7 bases, and 8 bases lay outside the gene matches. The CDR3 has 13 residues. The CDR3 loop is CASNGQATYEQYF. For the CDR3, the DNA is TGTGCCTCTAATGGACAGGCTACCTACGAGCAGTACTTC. The variable domain in full, completed from reference TRBV30 and TRBJ2-7, reads SQTIHQWPATLVQPVGSPLSLECTVEGTSNPNLYWYRQAAGRGLQLLFYSVGIGQISSEVPQNLSASRPQDRQFILSSKKLLLSDSGFYLCASNGQATYEQYFGPGTRLTVT.

This clone was recorded a few times. The CDR3 DNA follows: TGTGCCAGCAGCCTAGAGGACAGGAAATCATTCTTT. It encodes CASSLEDRKSFF. The rearrangement uses TRBV7-2 and TRBJ1-1; 7 positions agree with TRBD1. Germline V CDR1 and CDR2: SGHTA, FQGNSA. CDR3 length: 12 amino acids. With 5 bases clipped from V and 14 bases from J, the junction kept 11 bases outside the gene matches.

The chain couples TRBV20-1 to TRBJ2-5; D call uncertain. Germline values: CDR1 DFQATT, CDR2 SNEGSKA (reference sequence). The length of the CDR3 is 11 residues. Trimming pared 3 bases from V and 2 bases from J, leaving 4 bases between. The CDR3 DNA reads TGCAGTGCTAGTCAGCAAGAGACCCAGTACTTC. Its protein product is CSASQQETQYF.

The DNA for the CDR3 is TGCGCCAGCAGCCGACCGGGACTAGCGGGAAATGAGCAGTTCTTC. This translates into CASSRPGLAGNEQFF. This rearrangement joins TRBV4-1 to TRBJ2-1; 13 bases agree with TRBD2. The V gene end was trimmed by 4 bases and the J gene end by 7 bases; junction bases not matched to a gene: 4. The CDR3 has 15 residues. Germline V gives CDR1 MGHRA, CDR2 YSYEKL.

The V call is TRBV4-2, the J call TRBJ1-6, with TRBD1 matching over 9 bases. Germline loops: CDR1 LGHNA, CDR2 YNFKEQ. Unmatched junction bases numbered 6, after V lost 0 bases and J lost 9 bases. This CDR3 has 16 residues. The CDR3 region has the DNA TGTGCCAGCAGCCAAGATACGGGACAGGGTTTTTCACCCCTCCACTTT. Protein: CASSQDTGQGFSPLHF.

J is TRBJ1-3 and V is TRBV7-9; D uncertain. The V end lost 5 bases, the J end lost 8 bases, and 10 bases lay between the germline ends. The CDR3 totals 12 residues. CDR1 and CDR2 from the germline V gene are SEHNR and FQNEAQ (reference sequence). CDR3 in DNA: TGTGCCAGCAGCACAAACGGGGACACCATATATTTT. It yields the protein CASSTNGDTIYF.